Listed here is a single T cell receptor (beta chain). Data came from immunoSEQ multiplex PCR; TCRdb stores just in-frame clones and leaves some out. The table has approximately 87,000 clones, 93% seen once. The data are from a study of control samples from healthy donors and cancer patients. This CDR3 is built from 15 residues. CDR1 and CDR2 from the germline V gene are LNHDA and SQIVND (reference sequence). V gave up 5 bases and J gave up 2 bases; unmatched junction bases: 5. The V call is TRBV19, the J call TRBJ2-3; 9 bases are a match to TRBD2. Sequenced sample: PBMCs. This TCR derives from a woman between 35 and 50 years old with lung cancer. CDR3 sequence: CASSVTSGFTDTQYF. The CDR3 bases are TGTGCCAGTAGTGTTACTAGCGGGTTCACAGATACGCAGTATTTT. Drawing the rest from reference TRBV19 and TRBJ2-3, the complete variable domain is DGGITQSPKYLFRKEGQNVTLSCEQNLNHDAMYWYRQDPGQGLRLIYYSQIVNDFQKGDIAEGYSVSREKKESFPLTVTSAQKNPTAFYLCASSVTSGFTDTQYFGPGTRLTVL.